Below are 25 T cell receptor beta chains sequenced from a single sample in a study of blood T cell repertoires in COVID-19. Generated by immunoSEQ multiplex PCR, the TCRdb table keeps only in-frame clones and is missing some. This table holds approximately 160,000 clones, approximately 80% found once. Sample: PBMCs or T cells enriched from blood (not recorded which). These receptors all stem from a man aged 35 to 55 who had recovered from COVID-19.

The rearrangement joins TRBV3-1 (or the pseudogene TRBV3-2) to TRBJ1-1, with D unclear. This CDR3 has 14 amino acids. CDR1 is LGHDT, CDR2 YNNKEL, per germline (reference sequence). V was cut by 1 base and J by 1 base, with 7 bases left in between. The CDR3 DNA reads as TGTGCCAGCAGCCAAGTATCCTCGAACACTGAAGCTTTCTTT. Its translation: CASSQVSSNTEAFF.

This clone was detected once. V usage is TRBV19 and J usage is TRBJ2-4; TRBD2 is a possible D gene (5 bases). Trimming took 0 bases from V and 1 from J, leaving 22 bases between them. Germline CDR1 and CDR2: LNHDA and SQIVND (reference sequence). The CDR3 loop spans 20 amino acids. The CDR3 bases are TGTGCCAGTAGTATAGATAAGAGGACTGCAAACATCCTTGCCAAAAACATTCAGTACTTC. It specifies CASSIDKRTANILAKNIQYF.

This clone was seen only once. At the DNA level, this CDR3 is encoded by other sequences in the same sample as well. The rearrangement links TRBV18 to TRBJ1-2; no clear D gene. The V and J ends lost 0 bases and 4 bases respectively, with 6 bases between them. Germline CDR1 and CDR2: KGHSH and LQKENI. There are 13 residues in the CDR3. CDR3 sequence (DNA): TGTGCCAGCTCACCACCAGACTCCTATGGCTACACCTTC. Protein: CASSPPDSYGYTF.

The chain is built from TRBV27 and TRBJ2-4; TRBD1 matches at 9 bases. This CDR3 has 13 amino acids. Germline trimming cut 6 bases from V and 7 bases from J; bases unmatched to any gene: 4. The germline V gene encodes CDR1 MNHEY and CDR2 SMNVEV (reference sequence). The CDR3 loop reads CASSPDRGNIQYF. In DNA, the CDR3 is TGTGCCAGCAGCCCAGACAGGGGGAACATTCAGTACTTC.

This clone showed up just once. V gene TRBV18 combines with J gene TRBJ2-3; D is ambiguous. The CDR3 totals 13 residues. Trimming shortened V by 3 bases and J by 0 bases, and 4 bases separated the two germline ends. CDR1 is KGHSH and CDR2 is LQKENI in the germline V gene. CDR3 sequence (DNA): TGTGCCAGCTCACCTCCTAGCACAGATACGCAGTATTTT. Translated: CASSPPSTDTQYF. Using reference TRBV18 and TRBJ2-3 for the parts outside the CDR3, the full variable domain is NAGVMQNPRHLVRRRGQEARLRCSPMKGHSHVYWYRQLPEEGLKFMVYLQKENIIDESGMPKERFSAEFPKEGPSILRIQQVVRGDSAAYFCASSPPSTDTQYFGPGTRLTVL.

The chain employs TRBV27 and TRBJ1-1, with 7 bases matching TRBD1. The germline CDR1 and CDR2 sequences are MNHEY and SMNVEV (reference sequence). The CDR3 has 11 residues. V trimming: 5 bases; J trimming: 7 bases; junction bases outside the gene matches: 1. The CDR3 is CASSAGGEAFF. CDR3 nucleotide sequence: TGTGCCAGCAGTGCAGGGGGTGAAGCTTTCTTT.

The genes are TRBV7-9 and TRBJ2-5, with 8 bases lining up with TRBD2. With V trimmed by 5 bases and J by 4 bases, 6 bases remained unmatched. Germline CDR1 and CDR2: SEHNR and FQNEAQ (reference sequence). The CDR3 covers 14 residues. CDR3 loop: CASSPGGPGETQYF. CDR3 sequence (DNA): TGTGCCAGCAGCCCGGGGGGGCCTGGAGAGACCCAGTACTTC.

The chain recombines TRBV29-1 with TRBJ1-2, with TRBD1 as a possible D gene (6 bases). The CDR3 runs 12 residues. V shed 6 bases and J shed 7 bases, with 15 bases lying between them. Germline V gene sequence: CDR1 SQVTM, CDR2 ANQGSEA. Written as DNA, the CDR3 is TGCAGCGTAACCGATGGGGGGGCTGGCTACACCTTC. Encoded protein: CSVTDGGAGYTF.

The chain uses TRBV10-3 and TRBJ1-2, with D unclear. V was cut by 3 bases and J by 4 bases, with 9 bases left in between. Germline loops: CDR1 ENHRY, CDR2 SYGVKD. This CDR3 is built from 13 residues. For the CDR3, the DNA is TGTGCCATCAGTGATGGCGGGTTCTATGGCTACACCTTC. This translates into CAISDGGFYGYTF.

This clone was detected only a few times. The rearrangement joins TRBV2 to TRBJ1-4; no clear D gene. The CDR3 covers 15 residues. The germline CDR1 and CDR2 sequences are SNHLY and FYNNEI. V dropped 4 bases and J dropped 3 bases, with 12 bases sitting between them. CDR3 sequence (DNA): TGTGCCAGCAGTGTCGACGGACTTCCTAATGAAAAACTGTTTTTT. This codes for CASSVDGLPNEKLFF.

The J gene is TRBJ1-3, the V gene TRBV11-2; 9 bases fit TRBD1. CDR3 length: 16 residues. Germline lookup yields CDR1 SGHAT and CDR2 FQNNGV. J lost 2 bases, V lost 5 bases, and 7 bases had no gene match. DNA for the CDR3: TGTGCCAGCAGCCGGGGGCGGGACAGGGCTGGAAACACCATATATTTT. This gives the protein CASSRGRDRAGNTIYF.

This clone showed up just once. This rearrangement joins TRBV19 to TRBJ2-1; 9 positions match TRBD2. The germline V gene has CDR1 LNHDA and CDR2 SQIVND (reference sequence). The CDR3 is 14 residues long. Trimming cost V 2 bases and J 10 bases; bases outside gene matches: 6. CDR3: CASSISWTSDEQFF. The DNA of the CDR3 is TGTGCCAGTAGTATAAGCTGGACTAGCGACGAGCAGTTCTTC.

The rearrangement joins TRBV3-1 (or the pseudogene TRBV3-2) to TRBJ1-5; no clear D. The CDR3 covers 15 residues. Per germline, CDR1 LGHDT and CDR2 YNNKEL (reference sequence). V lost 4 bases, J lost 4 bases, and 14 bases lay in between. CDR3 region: CASSLNRDHNQPQHF. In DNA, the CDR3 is TGTGCCAGCAGCCTCAACCGGGATCATAATCAGCCCCAGCATTTT.

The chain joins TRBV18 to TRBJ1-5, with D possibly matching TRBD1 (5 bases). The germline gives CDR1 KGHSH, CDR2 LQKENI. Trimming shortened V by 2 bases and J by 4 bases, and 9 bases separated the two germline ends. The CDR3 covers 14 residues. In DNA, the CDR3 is TGTGCCAGCTCACCAAGCCAGGGAAATCAGCCCCAGCATTTT. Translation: CASSPSQGNQPQHF.

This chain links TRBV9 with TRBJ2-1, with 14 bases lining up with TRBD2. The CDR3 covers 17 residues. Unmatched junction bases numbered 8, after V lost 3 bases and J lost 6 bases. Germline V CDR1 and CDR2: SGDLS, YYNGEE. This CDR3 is CASSARLAGGQGNEQFF. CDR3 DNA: TGTGCCAGCAGCGCAAGACTAGCGGGGGGGCAAGGCAATGAGCAGTTCTTC.

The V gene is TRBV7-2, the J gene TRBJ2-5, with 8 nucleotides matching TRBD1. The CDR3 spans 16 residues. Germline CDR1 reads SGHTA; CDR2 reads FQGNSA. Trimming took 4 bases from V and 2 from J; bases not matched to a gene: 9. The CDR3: CASSYNRGSGQETQYF. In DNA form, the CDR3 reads TGTGCCAGCAGCTATAACAGGGGGAGTGGACAAGAGACCCAGTACTTC.

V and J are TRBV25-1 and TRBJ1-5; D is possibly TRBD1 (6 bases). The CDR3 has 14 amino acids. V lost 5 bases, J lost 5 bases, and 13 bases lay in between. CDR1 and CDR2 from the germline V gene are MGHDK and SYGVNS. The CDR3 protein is CASSRGKGDQPQHF. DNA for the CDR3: TGTGCCAGCAGTAGGGGGAAAGGCGATCAGCCCCAGCATTTT.

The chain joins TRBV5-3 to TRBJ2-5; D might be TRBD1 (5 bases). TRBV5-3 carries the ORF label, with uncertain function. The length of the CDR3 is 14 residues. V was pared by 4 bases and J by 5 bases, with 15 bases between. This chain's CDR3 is CARSQGRPPETQYF. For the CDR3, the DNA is TGTGCCAGAAGCCAGGGTAGGCCCCCCGAGACCCAGTACTTC.

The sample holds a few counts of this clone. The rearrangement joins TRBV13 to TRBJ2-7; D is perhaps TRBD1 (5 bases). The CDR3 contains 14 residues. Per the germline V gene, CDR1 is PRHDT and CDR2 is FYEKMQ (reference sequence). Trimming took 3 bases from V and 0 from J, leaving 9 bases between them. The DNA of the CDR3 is TGTGCCAGCAGCTTCACAGGAAGCTCCTACGAGCAGTACTTC. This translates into CASSFTGSSYEQYF.

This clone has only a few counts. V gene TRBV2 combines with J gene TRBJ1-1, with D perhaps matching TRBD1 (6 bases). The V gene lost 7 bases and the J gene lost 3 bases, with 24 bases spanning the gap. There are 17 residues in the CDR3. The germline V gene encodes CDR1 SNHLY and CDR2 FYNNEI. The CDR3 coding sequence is TGTGCCAGCATCCGGGGCAAACAGGGACGATCGGACACTGAAGCTTTCTTT. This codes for CASIRGKQGRSDTEAFF.

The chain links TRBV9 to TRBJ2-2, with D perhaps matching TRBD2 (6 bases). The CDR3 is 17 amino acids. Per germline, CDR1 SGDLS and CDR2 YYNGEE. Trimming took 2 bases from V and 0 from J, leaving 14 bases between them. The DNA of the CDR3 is TGTGCCAGCAGCGTCTCCCCGGGACTCACGAACACCGGGGAGCTGTTTTTT. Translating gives CASSVSPGLTNTGELFF.

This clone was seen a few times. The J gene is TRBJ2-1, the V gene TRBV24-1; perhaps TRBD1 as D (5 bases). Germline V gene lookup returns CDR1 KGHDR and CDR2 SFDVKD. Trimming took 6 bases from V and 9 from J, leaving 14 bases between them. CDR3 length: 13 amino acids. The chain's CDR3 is CATSSTEMGEQFF. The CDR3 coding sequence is TGTGCCACCAGTTCGACAGAGATGGGTGAGCAGTTCTTC.

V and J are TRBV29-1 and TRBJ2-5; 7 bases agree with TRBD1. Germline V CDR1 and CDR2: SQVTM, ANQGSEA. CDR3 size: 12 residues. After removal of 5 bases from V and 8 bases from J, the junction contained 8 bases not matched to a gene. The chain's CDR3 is CSVFEQGVTQYF. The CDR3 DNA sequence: TGCAGCGTTTTTGAGCAGGGGGTTACCCAGTACTTC.

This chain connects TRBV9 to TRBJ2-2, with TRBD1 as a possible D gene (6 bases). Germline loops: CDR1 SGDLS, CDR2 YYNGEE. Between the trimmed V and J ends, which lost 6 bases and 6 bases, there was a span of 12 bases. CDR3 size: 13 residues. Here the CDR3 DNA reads TGTGCCAGCACCGCACAGGGCTCCGGGGAGCTGTTTTTT. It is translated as CASTAQGSGELFF.

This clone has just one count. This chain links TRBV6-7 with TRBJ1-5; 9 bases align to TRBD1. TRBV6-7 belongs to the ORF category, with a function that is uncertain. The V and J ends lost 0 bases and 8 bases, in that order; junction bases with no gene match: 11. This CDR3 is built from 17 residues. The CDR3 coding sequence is TGTGCCAGCAGTTACTCGGTACAGGGGGCATGCTATAAGCCCCAGCATTTT. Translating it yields CASSYSVQGACYKPQHF.